The rows below give T cell receptor beta chains drawn from one sample of a study of beta chain features in type 1 diabetes. Some clones are missing from TCRdb's copy, which holds only in-frame ones; the method was immunoSEQ multiplex PCR. This table holds 35,000 to 45,000 clones, 55% to 70% found once. The specimen sequenced was Tregs from blood. These receptor sequences come from a woman aged 30 to 39 in good health. Each CDR3 is given with its conserved first and last residue. The D gene is left open where the match is weak. Expanded clones are given a class, and other clones once, few, many or no size at all.

TRBV28,TRBJ2-7,few,TRBD2,CASIRRPGLGYEQYF,TGTGCCAGTATCCGAAGACCGGGACTAGGGTACGAGCAGTACTTC
TRBV18,TRBJ2-7,once,TRBD1,CASSPPGDRGNPLYF,TGTGCCAGCTCACCACCGGGAGACAGGGGCAACCCCCTATACTTC
TRBV30,TRBJ2-2,few,NA,CASKDLAITGELFF,TGTGCCTCGAAGGATCTAGCGATCACCGGGGAGCTGTTTTTT
TRBV15,TRBJ1-2,NA,NA,CATSRDGSSEGFRFGYTF,TGTGCCACCAGCAGAGATGGATCGTCAGAGGGATTCCGATTTGGCTACACCTTC
TRBV4-3,TRBJ2-5,NA,TRBD2,CASSQGSASGVETQYF,TGCGCCAGCAGCCAAGGTAGCGCTAGCGGTGTTGAGACCCAGTACTTC
TRBV28,TRBJ2-1,NA,TRBD2,CASSFSRLAGNNEQFF,TGTGCCAGCAGTTTTAGCCGACTAGCGGGAAATAATGAGCAGTTCTTC
TRBV30,TRBJ2-5,NA,TRBD2,CAWSPPLAGVSQATQYF,TGTGCCTGGAGCCCACCACTAGCGGGAGTTAGCCAGGCGACCCAGTACTTC
TRBV11-2,TRBJ2-7,few,TRBD1,CASSSSGTALYEQYF,TGTGCCAGCAGCTCCTCCGGGACAGCCCTCTACGAGCAGTACTTC
TRBV5-1,TRBJ2-1,NA,NA,CASSLYSLVNEQFF,TGCGCCAGCAGCCTCTACTCCCTAGTCAATGAGCAGTTCTTC
TRBV6-5,TRBJ2-1,few,NA,CASSYRGQGSYNEQFF,TGTGCCAGCAGTTACCGAGGGCAGGGGTCCTACAATGAGCAGTTCTTC
TRBV30,TRBJ2-7,NA,NA,CAWGGPVGHYYEQYF,TGTGCCTGGGGGGGCCCCGTCGGCCATTACTACGAGCAGTACTTC
TRBV7-9,TRBJ2-5,few,NA,CASSKTTRGETQYF,TGTGCCAGCAGCAAAACAACCAGAGGGGAGACCCAGTACTTC
TRBV7-9,TRBJ2-5,NA,TRBD1,CASSLWDRQETQYF,TGTGCCAGCAGCTTATGGGACAGACAAGAGACCCAGTACTTC
TRBV7-8,TRBJ2-5,NA,TRBD1,CASSLRGQGATQYF,TGTGCCAGCAGCTTGAGGGGACAGGGGGCGACCCAGTACTTC
TRBV6-1,TRBJ2-2,NA,TRBD1,CASSERTGYTGELFF,TGTGCCAGCAGTGAACGGACAGGTTACACCGGGGAGCTGTTTTTT
TRBV2,TRBJ2-3,few,NA,CASSDYRTTDTQYF,TGTGCCAGCAGTGATTACAGAACCACAGATACGCAGTATTTT
TRBV5-1,TRBJ2-3,NA,NA,CASSLVPRAGPDTQYF,TGCGCCAGCAGCTTGGTTCCGCGAGCGGGTCCAGATACGCAGTATTTT
TRBV18,TRBJ1-2,NA,NA,CASSPVELNYGYTF,TGTGCCAGCTCACCCGTGGAGCTTAACTATGGCTACACCTTC
TRBV4-3,TRBJ2-1,few,TRBD2,CASSRRILAGVEQFF,TGCGCCAGCAGCCGCCGTATACTAGCGGGAGTTGAGCAGTTCTTC
TRBV2,TRBJ2-1,NA,TRBD2,CASTSGTSGYNEQFF,TGTGCCAGCACCTCCGGGACTAGCGGTTACAATGAGCAGTTCTTC
TRBV4-1,TRBJ2-2,NA,NA,CASSQDPNWSTGELFF,TGCGCCAGCAGCCAAGATCCCAATTGGAGCACCGGGGAGCTGTTTTTT
TRBV5-5,TRBJ1-2,NA,NA,CASSLAAGADYGYTF,TGTGCCAGCAGCTTGGCCGCGGGGGCAGACTATGGCTACACCTTC
TRBV19,TRBJ2-7,NA,TRBD2,CASATSGGSSYEQYF,TGTGCCAGTGCCACTAGCGGAGGGAGCTCCTACGAGCAGTACTTC
TRBV5-1,TRBJ2-1,NA,TRBD1,CASELTGDAYNEQFF,TGCGCCAGCGAACTGACAGGGGACGCCTACAATGAGCAGTTCTTC
TRBV5-1,TRBJ2-7,NA,TRBD1,CASRRTGNDYEQYF,TGCGCCAGTAGGCGGACAGGGAATGACTACGAGCAGTACTTC
TRBV19,TRBJ1-1,NA,TRBD1,CASSPRTGNTEAFF,TGTGCCAGCAGTCCTCGGACAGGGAACACTGAAGCTTTCTTT